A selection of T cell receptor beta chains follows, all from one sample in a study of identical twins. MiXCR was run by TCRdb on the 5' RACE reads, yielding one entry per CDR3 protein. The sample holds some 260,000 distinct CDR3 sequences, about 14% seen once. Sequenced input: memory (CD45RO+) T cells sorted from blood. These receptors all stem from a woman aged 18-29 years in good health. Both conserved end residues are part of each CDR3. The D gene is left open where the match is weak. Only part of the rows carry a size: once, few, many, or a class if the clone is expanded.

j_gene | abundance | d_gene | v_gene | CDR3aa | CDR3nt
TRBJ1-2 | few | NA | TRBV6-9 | CARSDSDYGYTF | TGTGCCCGATCTGACAGCGACTATGGCTACACCTTC
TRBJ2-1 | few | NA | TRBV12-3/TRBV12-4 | CATLRRTLGDEQFF | TGTGCCACCCTCCGCCGGACGCTTGGCGATGAGCAGTTCTTC
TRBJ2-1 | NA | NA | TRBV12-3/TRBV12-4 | CASSLEGGGGQAFF | TGTGCCAGCAGTTTAGAGGGGGGCGGGGGTCAGGCGTTCTTC
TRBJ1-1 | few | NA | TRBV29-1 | CSATLNTEAFF | TGCAGCGCGACATTGAACACTGAAGCTTTCTTT
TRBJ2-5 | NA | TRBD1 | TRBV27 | CASSPYRGQETQYF | TGTGCCAGCAGTCCATACAGGGGGCAGGAGACCCAGTACTTC
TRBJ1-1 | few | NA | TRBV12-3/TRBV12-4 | CASTFLGANTEAFF | TGTGCCAGCACCTTTCTGGGGGCCAACACTGAAGCTTTCTTT
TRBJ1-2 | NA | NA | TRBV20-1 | CSGRGVSNYGYTF | TGCAGTGGTAGGGGAGTTTCTAACTATGGCTACACCTTC
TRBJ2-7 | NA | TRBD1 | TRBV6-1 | CASSGDRVAYEQYF | TGTGCCAGCAGTGGGGACAGGGTGGCCTACGAGCAGTACTTC
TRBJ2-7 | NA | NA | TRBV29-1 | CSVADQYEQYF | TGCAGCGTCGCAGACCAGTACGAGCAGTACTTC
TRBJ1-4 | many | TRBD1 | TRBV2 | CASRGTATNEKLFF | TGTGCCAGCCGCGGGACAGCTACTAATGAAAAACTGTTTTTT
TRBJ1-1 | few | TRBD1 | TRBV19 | CASSILDRETEAFF | TGTGCCAGTAGTATTCTTGACAGGGAGACTGAAGCTTTCTTT
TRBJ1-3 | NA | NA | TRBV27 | CASSLNPWGHTIYF | TGTGCCAGCAGTTTAAATCCGTGGGGTCACACCATATATTTT
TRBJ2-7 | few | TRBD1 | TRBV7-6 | CASSLNPSGQGVPYEQYF | TGTGCCAGCAGCTTAAATCCTTCCGGACAGGGGGTTCCCTACGAGCAGTACTTC
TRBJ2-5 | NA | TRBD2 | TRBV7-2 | CASSSTGGTQYF | TGTGCCAGCAGCTCAACGGGGGGGACCCAGTACTTC
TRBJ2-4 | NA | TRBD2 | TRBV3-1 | CASSPRTRFGNIQYF | TGTGCCAGCAGCCCCCGGACTAGGTTCGGGAACATTCAGTACTTC
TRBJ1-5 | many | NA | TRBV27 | CASRESGSNQPQHF | TGTGCCAGCAGGGAGAGCGGTAGCAATCAGCCCCAGCATTTT
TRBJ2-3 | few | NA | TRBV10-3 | CAISERAGSGDDTQYF | TGTGCCATCAGTGAGAGGGCAGGCTCGGGGGACGATACGCAGTATTTT
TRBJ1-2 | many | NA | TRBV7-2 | CASTPGSSLLYGYTF | TGTGCCAGCACCCCTGGTTCGTCCTTACTTTATGGCTACACCTTC
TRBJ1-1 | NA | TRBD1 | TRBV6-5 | CASIPWTGRAFF | TGTGCCAGCATTCCTTGGACAGGGCGAGCTTTCTTT
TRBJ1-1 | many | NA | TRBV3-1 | CASSQGARTEAFF | TGTGCCAGCTCGCAGGGCGCGCGCACTGAAGCTTTCTTT
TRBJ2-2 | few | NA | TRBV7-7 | CASSPASGVTGELFF | TGTGCTAGCAGCCCAGCCTCAGGGGTAACCGGGGAGCTGTTTTTT
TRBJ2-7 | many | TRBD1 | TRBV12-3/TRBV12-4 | CASSSAGQAHEQYF | TGTGCCAGCAGTTCCGCGGGACAGGCTCACGAGCAGTACTTC
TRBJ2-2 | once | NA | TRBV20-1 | CSARTTPRGELFF | TGCAGTGCCCGGACGACGCCGCGGGGGGAGCTGTTTTTT
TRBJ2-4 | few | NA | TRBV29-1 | CSVAAGADIQYF | TGCAGCGTCGCTGCAGGGGCGGACATTCAGTACTTC
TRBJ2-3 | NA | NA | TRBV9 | CASNKGSGDTQYF | TGTGCCAGCAACAAAGGGAGCGGTGATACGCAGTATTTT
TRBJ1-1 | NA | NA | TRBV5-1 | CASSFATGFRTEAFF | TGCGCCAGCAGCTTTGCGACAGGCTTTCGGACTGAAGCTTTCTTT
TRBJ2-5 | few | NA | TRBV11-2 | CASSLDLSGWETQYF | TGTGCCAGCAGCTTAGATCTGAGCGGTTGGGAGACCCAGTACTTC
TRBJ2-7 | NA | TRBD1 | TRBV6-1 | CASRGTGSKRYEQYF | TGTGCCAGCAGAGGGACAGGGTCAAAGCGCTACGAGCAGTACTTC
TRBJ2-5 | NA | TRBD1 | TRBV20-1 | CSTTGGGRETQYF | TGCAGTACTACAGGGGGCGGAAGGGAGACCCAGTACTTC
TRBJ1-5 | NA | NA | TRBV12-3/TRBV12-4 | CASMMYGQPQHF | TGTGCCAGCATGATGTACGGGCAGCCCCAGCATTTT
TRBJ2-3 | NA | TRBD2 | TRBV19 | CATGLAGTDTQYF | TGTGCCACCGGACTAGCGGGCACAGATACGCAGTATTTT
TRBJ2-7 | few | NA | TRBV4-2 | CASSSGTLKAYEQYF | TGTGCCAGCAGCTCCGGGACCTTAAAGGCCTACGAGCAGTACTTC
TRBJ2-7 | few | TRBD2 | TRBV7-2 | CASSSSLAGASYEQYF | TGTGCCAGCAGCTCCTCACTAGCGGGGGCCTCCTACGAGCAGTACTTC
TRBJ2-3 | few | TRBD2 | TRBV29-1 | CSAVVAGGPTDTQYF | TGCAGCGCTGTTGTAGCGGGAGGGCCCACAGATACGCAGTATTTT
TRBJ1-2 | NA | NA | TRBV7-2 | CASSLVYEGNYGYTF | TGTGCCAGCAGCTTAGTGTACGAGGGCAACTATGGCTACACCTTC
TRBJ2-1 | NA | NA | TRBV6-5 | CASSYSGPQGLNNEQFF | TGTGCCAGCAGTTACTCCGGGCCTCAGGGTTTAAACAATGAGCAGTTCTTC
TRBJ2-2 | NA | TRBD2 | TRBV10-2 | CASSERGGGTGELFF | TGCGCCAGCAGTGAGAGGGGCGGGGGCACCGGGGAGCTGTTTTTT
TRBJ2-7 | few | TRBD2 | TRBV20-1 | CSARDRRGIYEQYF | TGCAGTGCTAGAGATAGGCGGGGGATTTACGAGCAGTACTTC
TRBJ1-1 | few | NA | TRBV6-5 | CASSYGGRSRTEAFF | TGTGCCAGCAGTTACGGCGGGAGGTCGCGCACTGAAGCTTTCTTT
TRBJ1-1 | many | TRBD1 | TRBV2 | CASSDQGGMTEAFF | TGTGCCAGCAGTGATCAGGGGGGTATGACTGAAGCTTTCTTT
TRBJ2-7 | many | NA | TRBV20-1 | CSASRIVGDRYEQYF | TGCAGTGCTAGTAGGATTGTGGGGGATCGGTACGAGCAGTACTTC
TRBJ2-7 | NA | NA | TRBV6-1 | CASSRRDGSYEQYF | TGTGCCAGCAGCCGGCGGGACGGGTCCTACGAGCAGTACTTC
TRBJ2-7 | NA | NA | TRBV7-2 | CASKGVTGDEQYF | TGTGCCAGCAAGGGGGTAACGGGGGACGAGCAGTACTTC
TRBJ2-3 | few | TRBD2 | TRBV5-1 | CASSTGLAADTDTQYF | TGCGCCAGCAGCACCGGACTAGCGGCTGACACAGATACGCAGTATTTT
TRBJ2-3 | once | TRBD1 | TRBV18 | CASSTQGAQTDTQYF | TGTGCCAGCTCAACACAGGGGGCCCAGACAGATACGCAGTATTTT
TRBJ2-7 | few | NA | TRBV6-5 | CASSYGGGTYEQYF | TGTGCCAGCAGTTACGGGGGGGGCACCTACGAGCAGTACTTC
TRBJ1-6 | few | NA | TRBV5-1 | CASSLASSYNSPLHF | TGCGCCAGCAGCTTGGCGAGCTCCTATAATTCACCCCTCCACTTT
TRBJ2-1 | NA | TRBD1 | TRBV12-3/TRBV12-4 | CASSLRDSRHNEQFF | TGTGCCAGCAGCCTCCGGGACAGTCGCCACAATGAGCAGTTCTTC
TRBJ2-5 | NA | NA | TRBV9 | CASSASPWAETQYF | TGTGCCAGCAGCGCCAGTCCCTGGGCGGAGACCCAGTACTTC
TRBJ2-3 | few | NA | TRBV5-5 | CASSYGPGWTDTQYF | TGTGCCAGCAGCTACGGACCAGGGTGGACAGATACGCAGTATTTT
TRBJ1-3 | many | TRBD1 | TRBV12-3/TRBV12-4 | CASSKTGVSGNTIYF | TGTGCCAGCAGTAAAACAGGGGTATCTGGAAACACCATATATTTT
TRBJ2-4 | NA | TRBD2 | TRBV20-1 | CSASTGTSKLIQYF | TGCAGTGCTAGCACCGGGACTAGCAAACTCATTCAGTACTTC
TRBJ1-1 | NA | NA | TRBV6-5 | CASSYSNQVDTEAFF | TGTGCCAGCAGTTACTCGAATCAGGTAGACACTGAAGCTTTCTTT
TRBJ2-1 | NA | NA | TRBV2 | CASSNQGPDEQFF | TGTGCCAGCAGTAACCAGGGGCCGGATGAGCAGTTCTTC
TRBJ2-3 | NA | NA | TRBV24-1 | CATSDPGEDTQYF | TGTGCCACCAGTGATCCCGGAGAAGATACGCAGTATTTT
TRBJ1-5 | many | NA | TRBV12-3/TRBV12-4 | CASSSGTIGQPQHF | TGTGCCAGCAGCTCCGGGACCATAGGGCAGCCCCAGCATTTT